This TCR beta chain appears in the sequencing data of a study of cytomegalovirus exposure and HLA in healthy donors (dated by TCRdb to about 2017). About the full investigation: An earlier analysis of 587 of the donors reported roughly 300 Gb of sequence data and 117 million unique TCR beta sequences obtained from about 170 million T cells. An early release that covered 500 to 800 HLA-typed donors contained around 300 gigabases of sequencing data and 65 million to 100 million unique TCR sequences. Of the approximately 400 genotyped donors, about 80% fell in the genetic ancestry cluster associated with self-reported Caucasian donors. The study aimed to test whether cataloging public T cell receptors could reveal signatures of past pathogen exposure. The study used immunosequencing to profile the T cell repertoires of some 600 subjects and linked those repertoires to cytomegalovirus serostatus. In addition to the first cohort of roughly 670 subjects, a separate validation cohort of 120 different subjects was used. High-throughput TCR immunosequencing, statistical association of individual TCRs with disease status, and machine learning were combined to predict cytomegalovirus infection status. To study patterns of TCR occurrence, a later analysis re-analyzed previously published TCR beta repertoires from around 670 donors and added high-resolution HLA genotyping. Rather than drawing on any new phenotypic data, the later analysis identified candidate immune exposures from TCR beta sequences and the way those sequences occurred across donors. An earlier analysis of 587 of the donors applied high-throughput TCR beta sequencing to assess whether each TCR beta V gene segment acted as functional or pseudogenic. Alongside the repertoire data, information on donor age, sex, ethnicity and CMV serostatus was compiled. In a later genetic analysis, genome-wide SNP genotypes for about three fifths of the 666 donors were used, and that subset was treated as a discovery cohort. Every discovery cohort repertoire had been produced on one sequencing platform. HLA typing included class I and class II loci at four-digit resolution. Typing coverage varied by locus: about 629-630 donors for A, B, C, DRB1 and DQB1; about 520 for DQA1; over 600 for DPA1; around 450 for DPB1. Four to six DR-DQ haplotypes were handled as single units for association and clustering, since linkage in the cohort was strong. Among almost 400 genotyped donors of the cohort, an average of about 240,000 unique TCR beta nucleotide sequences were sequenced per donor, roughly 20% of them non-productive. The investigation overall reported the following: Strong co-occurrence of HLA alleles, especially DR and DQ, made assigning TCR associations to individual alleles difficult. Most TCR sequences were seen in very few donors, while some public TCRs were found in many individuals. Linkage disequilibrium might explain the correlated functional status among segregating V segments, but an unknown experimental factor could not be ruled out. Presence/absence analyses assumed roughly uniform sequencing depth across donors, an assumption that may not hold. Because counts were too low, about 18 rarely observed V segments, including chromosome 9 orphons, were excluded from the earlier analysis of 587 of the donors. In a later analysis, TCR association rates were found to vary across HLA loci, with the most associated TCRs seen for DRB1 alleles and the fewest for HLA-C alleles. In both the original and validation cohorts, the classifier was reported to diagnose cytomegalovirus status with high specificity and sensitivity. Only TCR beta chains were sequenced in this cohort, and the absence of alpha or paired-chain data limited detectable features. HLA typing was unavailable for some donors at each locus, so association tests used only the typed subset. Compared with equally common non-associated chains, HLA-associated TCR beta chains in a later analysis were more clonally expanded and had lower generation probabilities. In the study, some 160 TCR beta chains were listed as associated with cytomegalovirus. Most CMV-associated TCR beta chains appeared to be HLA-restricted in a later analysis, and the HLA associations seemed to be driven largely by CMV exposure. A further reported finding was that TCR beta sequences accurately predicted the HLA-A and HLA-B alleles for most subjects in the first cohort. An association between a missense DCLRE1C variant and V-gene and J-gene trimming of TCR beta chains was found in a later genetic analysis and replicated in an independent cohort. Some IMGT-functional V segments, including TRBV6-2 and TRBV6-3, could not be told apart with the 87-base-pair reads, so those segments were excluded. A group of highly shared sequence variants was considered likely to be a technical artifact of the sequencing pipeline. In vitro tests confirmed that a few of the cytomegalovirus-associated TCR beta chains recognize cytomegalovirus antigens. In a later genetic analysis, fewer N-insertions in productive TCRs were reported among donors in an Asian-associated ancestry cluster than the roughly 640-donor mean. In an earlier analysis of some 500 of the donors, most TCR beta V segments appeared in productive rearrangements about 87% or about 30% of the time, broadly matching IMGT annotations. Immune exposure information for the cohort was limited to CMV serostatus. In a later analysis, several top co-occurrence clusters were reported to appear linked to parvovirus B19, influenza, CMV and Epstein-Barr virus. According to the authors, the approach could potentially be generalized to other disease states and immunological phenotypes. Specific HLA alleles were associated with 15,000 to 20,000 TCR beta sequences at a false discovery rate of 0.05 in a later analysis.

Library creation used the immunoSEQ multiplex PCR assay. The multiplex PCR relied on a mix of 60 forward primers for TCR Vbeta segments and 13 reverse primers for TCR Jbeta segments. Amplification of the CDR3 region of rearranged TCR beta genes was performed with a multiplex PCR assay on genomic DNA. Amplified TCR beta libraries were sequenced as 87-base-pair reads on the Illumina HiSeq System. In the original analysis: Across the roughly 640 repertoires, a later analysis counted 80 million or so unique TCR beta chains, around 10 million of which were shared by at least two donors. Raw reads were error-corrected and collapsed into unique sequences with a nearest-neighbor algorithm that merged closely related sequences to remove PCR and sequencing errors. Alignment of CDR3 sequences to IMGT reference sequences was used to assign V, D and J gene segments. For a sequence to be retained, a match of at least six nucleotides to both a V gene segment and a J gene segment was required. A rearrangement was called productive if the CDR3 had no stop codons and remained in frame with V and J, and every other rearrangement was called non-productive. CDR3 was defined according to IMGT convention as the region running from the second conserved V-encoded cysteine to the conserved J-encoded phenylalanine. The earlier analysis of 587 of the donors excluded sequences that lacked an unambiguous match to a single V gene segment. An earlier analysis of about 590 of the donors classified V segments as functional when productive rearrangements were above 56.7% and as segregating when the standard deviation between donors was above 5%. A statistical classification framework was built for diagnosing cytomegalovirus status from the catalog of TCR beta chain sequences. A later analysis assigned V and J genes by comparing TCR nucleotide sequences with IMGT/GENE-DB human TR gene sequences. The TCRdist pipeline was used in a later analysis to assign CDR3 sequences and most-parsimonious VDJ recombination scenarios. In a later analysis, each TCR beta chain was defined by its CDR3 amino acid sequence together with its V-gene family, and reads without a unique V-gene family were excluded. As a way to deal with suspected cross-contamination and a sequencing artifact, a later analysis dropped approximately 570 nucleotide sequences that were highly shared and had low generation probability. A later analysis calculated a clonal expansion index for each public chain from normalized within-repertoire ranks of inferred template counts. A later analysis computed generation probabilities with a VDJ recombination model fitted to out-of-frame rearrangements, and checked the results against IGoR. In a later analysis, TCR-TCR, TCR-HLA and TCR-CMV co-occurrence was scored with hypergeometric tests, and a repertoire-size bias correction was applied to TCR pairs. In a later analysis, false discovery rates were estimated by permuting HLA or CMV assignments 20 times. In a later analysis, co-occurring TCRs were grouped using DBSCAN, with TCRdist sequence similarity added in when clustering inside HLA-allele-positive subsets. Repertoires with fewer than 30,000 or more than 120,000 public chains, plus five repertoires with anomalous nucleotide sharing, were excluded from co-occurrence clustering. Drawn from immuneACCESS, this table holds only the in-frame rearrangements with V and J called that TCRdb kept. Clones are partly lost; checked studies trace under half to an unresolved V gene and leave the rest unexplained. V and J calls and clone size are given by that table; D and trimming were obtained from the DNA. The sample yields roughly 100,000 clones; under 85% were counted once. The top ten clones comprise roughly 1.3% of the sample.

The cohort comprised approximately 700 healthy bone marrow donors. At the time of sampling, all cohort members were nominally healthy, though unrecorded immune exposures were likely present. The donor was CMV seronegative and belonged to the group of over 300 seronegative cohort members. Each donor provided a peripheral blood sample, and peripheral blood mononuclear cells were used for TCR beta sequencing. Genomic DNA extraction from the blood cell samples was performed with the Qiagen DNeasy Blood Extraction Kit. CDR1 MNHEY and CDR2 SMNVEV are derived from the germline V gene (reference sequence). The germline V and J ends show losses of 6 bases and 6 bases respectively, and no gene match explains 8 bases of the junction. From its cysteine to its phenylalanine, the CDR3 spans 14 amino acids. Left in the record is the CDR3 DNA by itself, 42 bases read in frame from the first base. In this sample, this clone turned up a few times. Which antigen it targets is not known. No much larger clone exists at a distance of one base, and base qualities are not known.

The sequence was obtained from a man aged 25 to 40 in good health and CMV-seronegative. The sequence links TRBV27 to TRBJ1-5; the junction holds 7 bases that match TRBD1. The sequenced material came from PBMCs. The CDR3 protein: CASSDRDLGQPQHF. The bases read TGTGCCAGCAGCGACAGGGATTTAGGTCAGCCCCAGCATTTT.